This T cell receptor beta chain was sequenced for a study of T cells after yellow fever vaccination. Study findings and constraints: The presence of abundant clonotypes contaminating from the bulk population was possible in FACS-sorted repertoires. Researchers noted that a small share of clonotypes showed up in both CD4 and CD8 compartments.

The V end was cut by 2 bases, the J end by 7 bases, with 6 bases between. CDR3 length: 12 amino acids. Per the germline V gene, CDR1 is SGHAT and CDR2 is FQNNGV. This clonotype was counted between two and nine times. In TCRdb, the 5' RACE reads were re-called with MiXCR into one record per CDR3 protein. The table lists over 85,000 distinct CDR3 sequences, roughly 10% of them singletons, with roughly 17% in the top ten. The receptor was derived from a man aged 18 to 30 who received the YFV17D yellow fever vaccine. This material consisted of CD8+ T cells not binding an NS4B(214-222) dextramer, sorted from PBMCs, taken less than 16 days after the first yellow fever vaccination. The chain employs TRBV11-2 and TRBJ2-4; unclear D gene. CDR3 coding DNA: TGTGCCAGCAGCTTACTTGGGAACATTCAGTACTTC. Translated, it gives CASSLLGNIQYF. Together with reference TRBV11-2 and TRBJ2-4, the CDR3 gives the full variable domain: EAGVAQSPRYKIIEKRQSVAFWCNPISGHATLYWYQQILGQGPKLLIQFQNNGVVDDSQLPKDRFSAERLKGVDSTLKIQPAKLEDSAVYLCASSLLGNIQYFGAGTRLSVL.